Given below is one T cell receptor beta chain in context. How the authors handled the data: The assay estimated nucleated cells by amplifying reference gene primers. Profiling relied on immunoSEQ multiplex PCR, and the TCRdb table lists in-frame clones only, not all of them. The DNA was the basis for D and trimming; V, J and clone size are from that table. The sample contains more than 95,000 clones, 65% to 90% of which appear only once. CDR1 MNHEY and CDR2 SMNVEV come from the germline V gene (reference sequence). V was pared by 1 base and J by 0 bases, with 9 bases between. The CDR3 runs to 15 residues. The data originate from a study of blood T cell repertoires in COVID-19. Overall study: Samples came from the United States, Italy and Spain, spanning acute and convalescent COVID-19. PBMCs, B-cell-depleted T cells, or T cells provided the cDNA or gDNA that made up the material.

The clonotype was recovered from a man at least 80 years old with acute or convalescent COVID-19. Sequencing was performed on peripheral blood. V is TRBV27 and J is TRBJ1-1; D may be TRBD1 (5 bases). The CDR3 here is CASSLWGTMNTEAFF. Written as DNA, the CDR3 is TGTGCCAGCAGTTTATGGGGCACAATGAACACTGAAGCTTTCTTT.